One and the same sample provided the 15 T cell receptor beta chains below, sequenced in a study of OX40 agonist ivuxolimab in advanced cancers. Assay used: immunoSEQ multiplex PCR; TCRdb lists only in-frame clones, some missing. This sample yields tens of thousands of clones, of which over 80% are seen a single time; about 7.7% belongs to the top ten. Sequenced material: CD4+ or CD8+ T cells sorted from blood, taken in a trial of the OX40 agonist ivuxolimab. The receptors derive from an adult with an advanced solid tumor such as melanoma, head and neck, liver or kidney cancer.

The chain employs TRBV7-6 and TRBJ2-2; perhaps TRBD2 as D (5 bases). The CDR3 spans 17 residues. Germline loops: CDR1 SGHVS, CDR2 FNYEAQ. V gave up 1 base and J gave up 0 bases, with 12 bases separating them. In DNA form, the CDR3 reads TGTGCCAGCAGCTTAGAAGGTAGCGCCTCGAACACCGGGGAGCTGTTTTTT. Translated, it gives CASSLEGSASNTGELFF.

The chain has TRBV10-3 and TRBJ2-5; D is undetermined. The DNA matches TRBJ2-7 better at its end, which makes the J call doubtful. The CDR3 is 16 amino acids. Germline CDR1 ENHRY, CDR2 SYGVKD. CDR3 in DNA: TGTGCCATCAGTGAGTCCTGGAGTCAGGACCTCGACGAGCAGTACTTC. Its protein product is CAISESWSQDLDEQYF.

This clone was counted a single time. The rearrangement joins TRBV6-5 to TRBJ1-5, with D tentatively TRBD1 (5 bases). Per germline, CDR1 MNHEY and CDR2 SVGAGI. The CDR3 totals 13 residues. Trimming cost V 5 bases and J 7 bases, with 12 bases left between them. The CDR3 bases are TGTGCCAGCAGTACCGGACAAGAGCAGCCCCAGCATTTT. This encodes CASSTGQEQPQHF.

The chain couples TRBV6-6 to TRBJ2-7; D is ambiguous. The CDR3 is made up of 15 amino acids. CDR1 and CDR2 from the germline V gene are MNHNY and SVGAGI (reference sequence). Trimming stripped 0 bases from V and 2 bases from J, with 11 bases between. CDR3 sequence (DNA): TGTGCCAGCAGTTACTCGTCTAATTCGGCCTACGAGCAGTACTTC. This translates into CASSYSSNSAYEQYF.

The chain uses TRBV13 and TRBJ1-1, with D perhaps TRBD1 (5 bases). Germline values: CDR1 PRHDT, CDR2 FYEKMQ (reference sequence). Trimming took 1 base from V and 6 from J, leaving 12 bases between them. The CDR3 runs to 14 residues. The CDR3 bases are TGTGCCAGCAGCTTAGTAAGTCGGGACCCTGAAGCTTTCTTT. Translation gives CASSLVSRDPEAFF.

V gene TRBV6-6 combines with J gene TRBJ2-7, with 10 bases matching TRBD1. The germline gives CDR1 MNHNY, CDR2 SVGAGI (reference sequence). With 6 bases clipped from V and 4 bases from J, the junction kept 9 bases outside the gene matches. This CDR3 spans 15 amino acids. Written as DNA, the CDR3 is TGTGCCAGCAGGGCTGGACAGGGGGATGCTTACGAGCAGTACTTC. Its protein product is CASRAGQGDAYEQYF.

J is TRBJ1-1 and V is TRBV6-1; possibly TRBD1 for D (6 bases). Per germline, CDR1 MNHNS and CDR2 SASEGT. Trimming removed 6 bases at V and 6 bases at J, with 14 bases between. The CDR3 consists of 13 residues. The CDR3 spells CASRQGSLSEAFF. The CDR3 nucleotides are TGTGCCAGCAGGCAGGGGTCACTCTCTGAAGCTTTCTTT.

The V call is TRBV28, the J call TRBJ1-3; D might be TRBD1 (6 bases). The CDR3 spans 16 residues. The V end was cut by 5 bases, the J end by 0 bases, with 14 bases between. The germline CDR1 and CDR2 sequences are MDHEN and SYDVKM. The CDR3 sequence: CASSPSGALSGNTIYF. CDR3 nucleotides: TGTGCCAGCAGTCCTTCAGGGGCCCTCTCTGGAAACACCATATATTTT.

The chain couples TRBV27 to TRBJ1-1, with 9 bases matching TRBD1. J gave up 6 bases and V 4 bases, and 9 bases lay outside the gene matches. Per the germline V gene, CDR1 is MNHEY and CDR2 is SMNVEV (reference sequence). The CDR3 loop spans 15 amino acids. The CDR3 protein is CASSSQPGQGPEAFF. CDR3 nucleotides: TGTGCCAGCAGTTCGCAGCCGGGACAGGGCCCTGAAGCTTTCTTT.

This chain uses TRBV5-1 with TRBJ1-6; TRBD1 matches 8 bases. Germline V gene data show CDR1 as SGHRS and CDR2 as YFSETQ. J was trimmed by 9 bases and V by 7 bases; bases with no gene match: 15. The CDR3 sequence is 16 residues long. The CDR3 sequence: CASYKMYRGFGSPLHF. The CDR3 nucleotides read TGCGCCAGCTACAAAATGTACAGGGGGTTCGGTTCACCCCTCCACTTT.

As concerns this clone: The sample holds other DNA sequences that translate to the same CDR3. The CDR3 coding sequence is TGTGCCAGCAGCGTAGAGGGGGCAAACACTGAAGCTTTCTTT. Its protein product is CASSVEGANTEAFF. The V call is TRBV9, the J call TRBJ1-1; 7 bases line up with TRBD1. Trimming took 0 bases from V and 2 from J; bases not matched to a gene: 1. The germline gives CDR1 SGDLS, CDR2 YYNGEE. The CDR3 consists of 14 residues. Full variable domain (rest looked up from reference TRBV9 and TRBJ1-1): DSGVTQTPKHLITATGQRVTLRCSPRSGDLSVYWYQQSLDQGLQFLIQYYNGEERAKGNILERFSAQQFPDLHSELNLSSLELGDSALYFCASSVEGANTEAFFGQGTRLTVV.

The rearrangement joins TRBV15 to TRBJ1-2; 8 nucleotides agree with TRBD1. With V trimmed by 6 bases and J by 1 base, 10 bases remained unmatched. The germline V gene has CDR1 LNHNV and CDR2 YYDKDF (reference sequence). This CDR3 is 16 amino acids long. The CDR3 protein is CATRGKPGGSNYGYTF. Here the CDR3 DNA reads TGTGCCACCAGGGGTAAGCCAGGGGGCAGTAACTATGGCTACACCTTC.

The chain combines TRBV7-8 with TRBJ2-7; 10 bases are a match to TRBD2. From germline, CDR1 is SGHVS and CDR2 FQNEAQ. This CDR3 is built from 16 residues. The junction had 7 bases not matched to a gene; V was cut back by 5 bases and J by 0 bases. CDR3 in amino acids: CASSQKAGGLSYEQYF. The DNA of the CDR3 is TGTGCCAGCAGCCAAAAAGCGGGAGGGCTCTCCTACGAGCAGTACTTC.

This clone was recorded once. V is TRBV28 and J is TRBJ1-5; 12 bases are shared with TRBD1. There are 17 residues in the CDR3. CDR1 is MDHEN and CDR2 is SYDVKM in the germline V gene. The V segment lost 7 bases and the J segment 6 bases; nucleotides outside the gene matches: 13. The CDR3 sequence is CASTRLGTGGLGQPQHF. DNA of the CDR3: TGTGCCAGCACGAGACTGGGGACAGGGGGCTTAGGTCAGCCCCAGCATTTT.

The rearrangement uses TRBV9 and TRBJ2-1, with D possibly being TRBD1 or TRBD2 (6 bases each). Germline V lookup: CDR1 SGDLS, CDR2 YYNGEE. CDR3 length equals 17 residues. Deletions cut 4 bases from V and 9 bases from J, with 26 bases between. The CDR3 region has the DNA TGTGCCAGCAGCATCGGGACATTCCCGGGACGGGGGTCTGAGCAGTTCTTC. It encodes CASSIGTFPGRGSEQFF.